Following are 5 T cell receptor beta chains from one sample sequenced in a study of blood T cell repertoires in COVID-19. Clones were sequenced by immunoSEQ multiplex PCR, and TCRdb holds only the in-frame ones, with some missing. The sample shows approximately 280,000 clones, 84% of them seen only once. The sequencing sample was made of peripheral blood. These receptors all come from a human donor with COVID-19, enrolled during active disease. The donor label of this sample is uncertain.

V and J are TRBV9 and TRBJ1-4; no clear D gene. The V and J ends lost 2 bases and 6 bases respectively, with 8 bases between them. Germline V CDR1 and CDR2: SGDLS, YYNGEE. This CDR3 comprises 13 residues. The CDR3 DNA reads as TGTGCCAGCAGCGTCAACACCGATGAAAAACTGTTTTTT. Amino acids: CASSVNTDEKLFF.

The rearrangement joins TRBV27 to TRBJ1-6; maybe TRBD1 (6 bases). V lost 5 bases to trimming and J lost 9 bases, with 20 bases between them. The CDR3 has 16 amino acids. Germline lookup yields CDR1 MNHEY and CDR2 SMNVEV (reference sequence). The CDR3 here is CASSRGAGLNGSPLHF. CDR3 bases: TGTGCCAGCAGTCGGGGGGCAGGGTTGAACGGTTCACCCCTCCACTTT.

Only a few counts were recorded for this clone. The V and J genes are TRBV7-2 and TRBJ2-2; 9 positions match TRBD2. The CDR3 is 13 amino acids. Germline CDR1 SGHTA, CDR2 FQGNSA. The junction had 4 bases not matched to a gene; V was cut back by 3 bases and J by 11 bases. The CDR3 here is CASSLDSGSELFF. The CDR3 DNA follows: TGTGCCAGCAGCTTGGATAGCGGGAGCGAGCTGTTTTTT.

The genes are TRBV5-1 and TRBJ2-7; 11 nucleotides line up with TRBD2. The CDR3 length is 17 residues. CDR1 and CDR2 from the germline V gene are SGHRS and YFSETQ. Losses at the gene ends were 1 base for V and 0 bases for J; bases not matched to a gene: 6. CDR3 coding DNA: TGCGCCAGCAGCTTGTCCCTAGCGGGAGGCCTCTCCTACGAGCAGTACTTC. Its translation is CASSLSLAGGLSYEQYF.

This clone was seen a single time. The chain has TRBV6-1 and TRBJ2-6; 7 bases line up with TRBD1. Germline V gives CDR1 MNHNS, CDR2 SASEGT. This CDR3 is built from 18 residues. J gave up 1 base and V 4 bases, and 10 bases lay outside the gene matches. The CDR3 reads CASSVYGTAISGANVLTF. CDR3 DNA sequence: TGTGCCAGCAGTGTCTACGGGACAGCGATTTCTGGGGCCAACGTCCTGACTTTC.